This T cell receptor beta chain was documented in a study of blood T cell repertoires in COVID-19. Study information: T cells, B-cell-depleted T cells, or PBMCs provided the cDNA or gDNA that served as material.

Looked up from germline, CDR1 is KGHSH and CDR2 is LQKENI. Deletions cut 5 bases from V and 4 bases from J, with 8 bases between. The CDR3 runs to 13 residues. Libraries were prepared by immunoSEQ multiplex PCR; TCRdb keeps only in-frame clonotypes and omits some of them. The sample carries roughly 100,000 clones, about 91% recorded once. Sequenced: peripheral blood. This TCR was sampled from a woman in her 70s with acute or convalescent COVID-19. The rearrangement joins TRBV18 to TRBJ1-4; tentatively, D is TRBD1 (6 bases). CDR3 protein: CASSRGSNEKLFF. Here the CDR3 DNA reads TGTGCCAGCTCAAGGGGGAGTAATGAAAAACTGTTTTTT.